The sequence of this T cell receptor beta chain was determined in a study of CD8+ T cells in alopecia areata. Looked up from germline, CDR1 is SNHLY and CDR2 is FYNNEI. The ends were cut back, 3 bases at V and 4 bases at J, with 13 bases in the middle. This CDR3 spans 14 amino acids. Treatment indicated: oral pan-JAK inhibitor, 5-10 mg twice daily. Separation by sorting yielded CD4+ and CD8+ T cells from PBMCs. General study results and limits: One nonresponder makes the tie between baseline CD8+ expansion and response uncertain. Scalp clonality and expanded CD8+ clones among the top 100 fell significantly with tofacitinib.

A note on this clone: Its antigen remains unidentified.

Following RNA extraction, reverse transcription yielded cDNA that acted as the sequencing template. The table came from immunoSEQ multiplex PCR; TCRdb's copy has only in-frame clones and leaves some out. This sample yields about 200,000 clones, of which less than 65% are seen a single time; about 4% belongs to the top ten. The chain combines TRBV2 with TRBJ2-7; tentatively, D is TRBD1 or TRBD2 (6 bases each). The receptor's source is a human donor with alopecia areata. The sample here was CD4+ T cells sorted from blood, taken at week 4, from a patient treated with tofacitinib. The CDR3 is CASSEYGGGYEQYF. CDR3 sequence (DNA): TGTGCCAGCAGTGAGTACGGGGGCGGGTACGAGCAGTACTTC.